The 7 T cell receptor beta chains presented below share a single source sample, sequenced in a study of blood T cell repertoires in COVID-19. Clones were read by immunoSEQ multiplex PCR, and TCRdb kept only the in-frame ones, dropping some. Among about 230,000 clones listed, 65% to 85% were seen once. Sequencing was performed on peripheral blood. These receptor sequences come from a man aged 40-49 years with acute or convalescent COVID-19.

The rearrangement uses TRBV10-3 and TRBJ2-1, with D possibly TRBD2 on 6 matching bases. This CDR3 has 18 residues. Germline V CDR1 and CDR2: ENHRY, SYGVKD. The ends were cut back, 7 bases at V and 4 bases at J, with 26 bases in the middle. The CDR3 coding sequence is TGTGCCATCAATGCTCAGCCGGGCGGAGGGTCCTATTACAATGAGCAGTTCTTC. This encodes CAINAQPGGGSYYNEQFF.

The CDR3 spells CATSVRGYEQYF. CDR3 nucleotides: TGTGCCACCAGTGTCCGAGGGTACGAGCAGTACTTC. The gene calls are TRBV24-1 and TRBJ2-7; D is possibly TRBD2 (5 bases). The CDR3 consists of 12 residues. The germline V gene has CDR1 KGHDR and CDR2 SFDVKD. V was cut by 5 bases and J by 4 bases, with 8 bases left in between.

V and J are TRBV5-1 and TRBJ1-1; TRBD1 agrees at 7 bases. Germline assignment: CDR1 SGHRS and CDR2 YFSETQ. Trimming removed 2 bases from V and 4 bases from J; junction bases left unmatched: 2. This CDR3 has 13 amino acids. For the CDR3, the DNA is TGCGCCAGCAGCTTAGGACAGGTCACTGAAGCTTTCTTT. It specifies CASSLGQVTEAFF. The full variable domain, in which reference TRBV5-1 and TRBJ1-1 provide the parts outside the CDR3, is KAGVTQTPRYLIKTRGQQVTLSCSPISGHRSVSWYQQTPGQGLQFLFEYFSETQRNKGNFPGRFSGRQFSNSRSEMNVSTLELGDSALYLCASSLGQVTEAFFGQGTRLTVV.

This clone was recorded a few times. V usage is TRBV11-2 and J usage is TRBJ1-4; D ambiguous. The V end was cut by 3 bases, the J end by 4 bases, with 9 bases between. This CDR3 has 14 amino acids. In germline, CDR1 is SGHAT, CDR2 FQNNGV. CDR3 in amino acids: CASSFRSLNEKLFF. In DNA form, the CDR3 reads TGTGCCAGCAGCTTTAGAAGCCTTAATGAAAAACTGTTTTTT.

The rearrangement uses TRBV9 and TRBJ1-1, with 9 bases lining up with TRBD1. CDR1 and CDR2 from the germline V gene are SGDLS and YYNGEE. The CDR3 sequence is 14 residues long. The V segment lost 1 base and the J segment 2 bases; nucleotides outside the gene matches: 0. CDR3 nucleotides: TGTGCCAGCAGCGTAACAGGGGGCAACACTGAAGCTTTCTTT. This encodes CASSVTGGNTEAFF. Using reference TRBV9 and TRBJ1-1 for the parts outside the CDR3, the full variable domain is DSGVTQTPKHLITATGQRVTLRCSPRSGDLSVYWYQQSLDQGLQFLIQYYNGEERAKGNILERFSAQQFPDLHSELNLSSLELGDSALYFCASSVTGGNTEAFFGQGTRLTVV.

The rearrangement links TRBV9 to TRBJ1-2; D remains ambiguous. The CDR3 is 16 amino acids. Trimming removed 0 bases from V and 3 bases from J, with 15 bases in between. Germline loops: CDR1 SGDLS, CDR2 YYNGEE. The CDR3 spells CASSVADRGTHYGYTF. The DNA of the CDR3 is TGTGCCAGCAGCGTAGCTGACCGGGGAACGCACTATGGCTACACCTTC.

This clone has more than one count but fewer than ten. The chain links TRBV21-1 to TRBJ2-7; the DNA was not compared with TRBD2, the D call given in the table. TRBV21-1 is an annotated pseudogene. The CDR3 loop spans 12 amino acids. The CDR3 region has the DNA TGTGCCAGCAGCAACCGGGACTACGAGCAGTACTTC. Translated: CASSNRDYEQYF.